A single sample is the source of the 13 T cell receptor beta chains below, sequenced in a study of blood T cell repertoires in COVID-19. Produced via immunoSEQ multiplex PCR; TCRdb's table is partial and in-frame only. The table lists around 190,000 clones, about 88% of them singletons. The source material was peripheral blood. The receptors stem from a man under 40 with acute or convalescent COVID-19.

The rearrangement joins TRBV28 to TRBJ1-5; D perhaps matches TRBD1 (6 bases). CDR1 is MDHEN, CDR2 SYDVKM, per germline. Trimming took off 5 bases at V and 7 bases at J, with 12 bases between the two ends. The CDR3 is 13 amino acids. CDR3 coding DNA: TGTGCCAGCAGTGACAGGTTATTCCAGCCCCAGCATTTT. It specifies CASSDRLFQPQHF.

The chain recombines TRBV30 with TRBJ1-1; no clear D. The CDR3 consists of 12 residues. Trimming removed 5 bases from V and 1 base from J, with 8 bases in between. Germline values: CDR1 GTSNPN, CDR2 SVGIG (reference sequence). CDR3 sequence: CAWDNKNTEAFF. CDR3 DNA: TGTGCCTGGGACAACAAGAACACTGAAGCTTTCTTT.

The gene calls are TRBV9 and TRBJ2-7; D is uncertain. Trimming stripped 2 bases from V and 2 bases from J, with 11 bases between. Germline V gene sequence: CDR1 SGDLS, CDR2 YYNGEE. The length of the CDR3 is 14 residues. Here the CDR3 reads CASSVASVAYEQYF. The CDR3, as DNA: TGTGCCAGCAGCGTTGCTAGTGTCGCCTACGAGCAGTACTTC.

CDR3 region: CASSSFRGTGELFF. The CDR3 coding sequence is TGTGCCAGCAGCTCGTTCAGGGGCACCGGGGAGCTGTTTTTT. This chain connects TRBV11-2 to TRBJ2-2; D perhaps matches TRBD1 (6 bases). The germline V and J ends were trimmed by 4 bases and 4 bases, with 10 bases remaining between them. Germline assignment: CDR1 SGHAT and CDR2 FQNNGV. The CDR3 has 14 amino acids.

A note on this clone: Within the sample, other DNA sequences also encode this same CDR3. The rearrangement joins TRBV5-1 to TRBJ1-6; D call uncertain. The CDR3 spans 16 residues. CDR1 and CDR2 (germline): SGHRS, YFSETQ. Trimming stripped 0 bases from V and 0 bases from J, with 7 bases between. Here the CDR3 reads CASSLDGSSYNSPLHF. For the CDR3, the DNA is TGCGCCAGCAGCTTGGATGGGAGCTCCTATAATTCACCCCTCCACTTT.

This clone was recorded once. The J gene is TRBJ2-7, the V gene TRBV14; 8 bases map to TRBD1. The V segment lost 4 bases and the J segment 2 bases; nucleotides outside the gene matches: 4. The germline V gene has CDR1 SGHDN and CDR2 FVKESK. The length of the CDR3 is 14 residues. The CDR3 loop is CASSPDREAYEQYF. CDR3 DNA sequence: TGTGCCAGCAGCCCGGACAGGGAAGCCTACGAGCAGTACTTC.

The chain carries TRBV5-8 and TRBJ2-7, with D perhaps matching TRBD2 (5 bases). From germline, CDR1 is SGHTS and CDR2 YDEGEE. CDR3 length: 15 residues. V was shortened by 0 bases and J by 0 bases, with 10 bases between the two germline ends. The CDR3 loop is CASSLVSASSYEQYF. CDR3 DNA sequence: TGTGCCAGCAGCTTGGTTAGCGCGAGCTCCTACGAGCAGTACTTC.

V is TRBV30 and J is TRBJ2-7; no clear D gene. This CDR3 contains 11 residues. Germline CDR1 reads GTSNPN; CDR2 reads SVGIG (reference sequence). V shed 0 bases and J shed 4 bases, with 4 bases lying between them. CDR3 region: CAWSVPYEQYF. CDR3 coding DNA: TGTGCCTGGAGTGTTCCATACGAGCAGTACTTC. Full variable domain (remainder filled in from reference TRBV30 and TRBJ2-7): SQTIHQWPATLVQPVGSPLSLECTVEGTSNPNLYWYRQAAGRGLQLLFYSVGIGQISSEVPQNLSASRPQDRQFILSSKKLLLSDSGFYLCAWSVPYEQYFGPGTRLTVT.

The rearrangement joins TRBV27 to TRBJ1-1; no definite D call. CDR1 is MNHEY, CDR2 SMNVEV, per germline (reference sequence). CDR3 length: 15 amino acids. The ends were cut back, 3 bases at V and 4 bases at J, with 15 bases in the middle. CDR3 in amino acids: CASSFIAPGVTEAFF. CDR3 bases: TGTGCCAGCAGTTTTATTGCCCCCGGGGTCACTGAAGCTTTCTTT.

The chain is built from TRBV6-5 and TRBJ1-5; a possible D gene is TRBD1 (5 bases). Germline V lookup: CDR1 MNHEY, CDR2 SVGAGI. Trimming left V 2 bases short and J 5 bases short, with 10 bases between. The CDR3 contains 14 residues. The CDR3 spells CASSYGAQYQPQHF. DNA for the CDR3: TGTGCCAGCAGTTACGGGGCGCAGTATCAGCCCCAGCATTTT.

CDR3 coding DNA: TGTGCCAGCAGCTCGGGACAGGGGACCTTGGGGGCTTTCTTT. Translating gives CASSSGQGTLGAFF. The rearrangement joins TRBV7-2 to TRBJ1-1; 10 bases are shared with TRBD1. Germline CDR1 and CDR2: SGHTA and FQGNSA. The J segment lost 11 bases and the V segment lost 4 bases, leaving 10 bases of the junction unmatched. CDR3 length: 14 amino acids.

J is TRBJ1-4 and V is TRBV5-1, with 8 nucleotides matching TRBD1. V shed 2 bases and J 0 bases; nucleotides not matched to a gene: 12. The CDR3 sequence is 19 residues long. Germline loops: CDR1 SGHRS, CDR2 YFSETQ. The CDR3 reads CASSLKYPGGSATNEKLFF. In DNA form, the CDR3 reads TGCGCCAGCAGCTTAAAATACCCAGGGGGCTCTGCAACTAATGAAAAACTGTTTTTT.

The genes are TRBV29-1 and TRBJ2-3; weak D call: TRBD1 (5 bases). The CDR3 length is 14 residues. Germline V CDR1 and CDR2: SQVTM, ANQGSEA. V dropped 5 bases and J dropped 2 bases, with 14 bases sitting between them. As DNA, the CDR3 is TGCAGCGTTACAGGACATTATTCCACAGATACGCAGTATTTT. As protein: CSVTGHYSTDTQYF.